A selection of T cell receptor beta chains follows, all from one sample in a study of blood T cells in healthy people across ages. TCRdb reprocessed the 5' RACE reads via MiXCR and lists one record per CDR3 protein. Of some 920,000 distinct CDR3 sequences listed, just over 50% are singletons. Sequenced material: blood. All receptors come from a woman aged 55-69 years in good health. The CDR3 runs from the conserved cysteine through the conserved F or W. A D gene is named only where the DNA matches it firmly. Rows may omit the clone size; those that give it use once, few, many or a size class.

d_gene | j_gene | v_gene | abundance | CDR3nt | CDR3aa
- | TRBJ1-2 | TRBV7-3 | few | TGTGCCAGCAGCTTAGCTGGTGGGTCGTGGAACACTAAAGGCTACACCTTC | CASSLAGGSWNTKGYTF
TRBD2 | TRBJ2-3 | TRBV6-5 | few | TGTGCCACCCTAGCGGGCGCGACAGATACGCAGTATTTT | CATLAGATDTQYF
- | TRBJ2-1 | TRBV9 | - | TGTGCCAGCAGCGTAGTAGGAGGGGTGCAGTTCTTC | CASSVVGGVQFF
- | TRBJ2-3 | TRBV24-1 | - | TGTGCCACCGGGCAGGGAAGCAGGACCACAGATACGCAGTATTTT | CATGQGSRTTDTQYF
- | TRBJ2-3 | TRBV25-1 | few | TGTGCCAGCAGCGATGTGGGAGATGCAGATACGCAGTATTTT | CASSDVGDADTQYF
TRBD2 | TRBJ2-1 | TRBV5-1 | - | TGCGCCAGCAGCTTGGCAACTAGCGGGAGTTGTAATGAGCAGTTCTTC | CASSLATSGSCNEQFF
- | TRBJ2-5 | TRBV20-1 | many | TGCAGTGCTAGGGTGGGAGAGACCCAGTACTTC | CSARVGETQYF
TRBD1 | TRBJ2-7 | TRBV7-9 | - | TGTGCCAGCAGCTTGGAACAGGGGAGCATCTACGAGCAGTACTTC | CASSLEQGSIYEQYF
TRBD2 | TRBJ2-1 | TRBV9 | - | TGTGCCAGCAGCGTAGATGGCGGGAGCTCCTACAATGAGCAGTTCTTC | CASSVDGGSSYNEQFF
- | TRBJ2-5 | TRBV5-1 | few | TGCGCCAGCAGCCCTCTAGCAGGTGGGGAGACCCAGTACTTC | CASSPLAGGETQYF
- | TRBJ2-5 | TRBV3-1 | - | TGTGCCAGCAGTCCAGGGGTTTGGGGCCAAGAGACCCAGTACTTC | CASSPGVWGQETQYF
- | TRBJ1-1 | TRBV4-3 | once | TGCGCAAGCAGCCAAGATAGGGGCAGTGCGACTGAAGCTTTCTTT | CASSQDRGSATEAFF
- | TRBJ1-2 | TRBV5-5 | - | TGTGCCAGCAGCCCCCTTTTTTCAGGGGTCGGCTACACCTTC | CASSPLFSGVGYTF
- | TRBJ2-5 | TRBV6-6 | - | TGTGCCAGCAGTTATGAGAGCCACCGCCTGCAAGAGACCCAGTACTTC | CASSYESHRLQETQYF
- | TRBJ2-1 | TRBV29-1 | - | TGCAGCGGGACTTTGGGCCTACCGCCTTACAATGAGCAGTTCTTC | CSGTLGLPPYNEQFF
TRBD2 | TRBJ2-1 | TRBV29-1 | - | TGCAGCGTTGGACTAGCGGGAACGTACGAGCAGTTCTTC | CSVGLAGTYEQFF
- | TRBJ2-5 | TRBV7-9 | - | TGTGCCAGCAGCTTCAGGCTGCGTCAAGAGACCCAGTACTTC | CASSFRLRQETQYF
- | TRBJ1-5 | TRBV20-1 | - | TGCAGTGCTAGAGTGGGGGCCCTTAGGGGGCCCCAGCATTTT | CSARVGALRGPQHF
TRBD1 | TRBJ2-5 | TRBV12-3/TRBV12-4 | - | TGTGCCAGCAGTTCTGACAGGGGGCGGGAGACCCAGTACTTC | CASSSDRGRETQYF
- | TRBJ2-7 | TRBV2 | - | TGTGCCAGCAAAGCTGGCGAGCAGTACTTC | CASKAGEQYF
- | TRBJ2-1 | TRBV5-5 | few | TGTGCCAGCAGCCCGGGGCCAGGCTACTACAATGAGCAGTTCTTC | CASSPGPGYYNEQFF
TRBD2 | TRBJ2-1 | TRBV20-1 | few | TGCAGTGCTAGAGATTCGGGAGGGCCGGTAAATGAGCAGTTCTTC | CSARDSGGPVNEQFF
- | TRBJ2-5 | TRBV20-1 | few | TGCAGTGCCCGATTCGCCGGGGGGCCTGTTGAGCAGTACTTC | CSARFAGGPVEQYF
- | TRBJ2-3 | TRBV21-1 | - | TGTGCCAGCAGCAAAGCGAGCGGAACTAGCACAGATACGCAGTATTTT | CASSKASGTSTDTQYF
TRBD2 | TRBJ2-1 | TRBV10-3 | - | TGTGCCATCAGTGGAGAGCGGGACCACGATGAGCAGTTCTTC | CAISGERDHDEQFF
- | TRBJ2-7 | TRBV6-2/TRBV6-3 | - | TGTGCCAGCAGTCGACGAGCGAACTCCTACGAGCAGTACTTC | CASSRRANSYEQYF
TRBD2 | TRBJ2-1 | TRBV20-1 | once | TGCAGTGCCGATAGCGGGGACTCCTACAATGAGCAGTTCTTC | CSADSGDSYNEQFF
- | TRBJ2-7 | TRBV4-1 | few | TGCGCCAGCAGCCAGGTTACATACGACTACGAGCAGTACTTC | CASSQVTYDYEQYF
- | TRBJ2-1 | TRBV20-1 | - | TGCAGTGCCTACTACAGGGTGCACGAGCAGTTCTTC | CSAYYRVHEQFF
TRBD2 | TRBJ2-4 | TRBV20-1 | - | TGCAGTGCTCGTGGGGGACTAGCGGGACCTCTAGCCAAAAACATTCAGTACTTC | CSARGGLAGPLAKNIQYF
- | TRBJ2-3 | TRBV11-2 | - | TGTGCCAGCACCCTTAGGCCGACTAGCACAGATACGCAGTATTTT | CASTLRPTSTDTQYF